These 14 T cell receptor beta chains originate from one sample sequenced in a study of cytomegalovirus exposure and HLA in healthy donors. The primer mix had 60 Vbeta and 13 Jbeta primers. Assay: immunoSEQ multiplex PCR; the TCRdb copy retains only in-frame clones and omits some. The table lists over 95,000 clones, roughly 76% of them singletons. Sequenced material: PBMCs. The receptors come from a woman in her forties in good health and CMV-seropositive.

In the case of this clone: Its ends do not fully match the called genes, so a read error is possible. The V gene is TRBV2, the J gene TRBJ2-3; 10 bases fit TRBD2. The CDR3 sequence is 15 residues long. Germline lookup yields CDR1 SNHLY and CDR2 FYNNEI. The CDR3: CASSEGLAATDTQYF. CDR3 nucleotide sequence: TGTGCCAGCAGCGAAGGACTAGCGGCCACAGATACGCAGTATTTT.

CDR3 residues: CASRTPTGGKETQYF. The CDR3 bases are TGTGCCAGCAGAACACCGACAGGGGGGAAAGAGACCCAGTACTTC. The rearrangement joins TRBV6-5 to TRBJ2-5, with 9 bases matching TRBD1. Germline lookup yields CDR1 MNHEY and CDR2 SVGAGI. The junction had 8 bases not matched to a gene; V was cut back by 6 bases and J by 3 bases. The CDR3 totals 15 residues.

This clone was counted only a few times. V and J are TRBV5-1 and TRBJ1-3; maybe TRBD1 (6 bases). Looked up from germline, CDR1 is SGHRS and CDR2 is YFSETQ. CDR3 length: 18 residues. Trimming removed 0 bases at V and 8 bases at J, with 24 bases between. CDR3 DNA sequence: TGCGCCAGCAGCTTGGGTCTCCGGGGGGCAAATCGTGATTACACCATATATTTT. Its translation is CASSLGLRGANRDYTIYF.

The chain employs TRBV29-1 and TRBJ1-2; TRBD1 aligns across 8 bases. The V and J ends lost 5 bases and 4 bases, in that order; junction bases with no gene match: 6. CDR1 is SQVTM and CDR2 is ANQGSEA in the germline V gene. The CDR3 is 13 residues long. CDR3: CSVWRTGTYGYTF. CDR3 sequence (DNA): TGCAGCGTTTGGAGGACAGGGACCTATGGCTACACCTTC. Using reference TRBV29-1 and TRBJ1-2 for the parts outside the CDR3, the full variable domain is SAVISQKPSRDICQRGTSLTIQCQVDSQVTMMFWYRQQPGQSLTLIATANQGSEATYESGFVIDKFPISRPNLTFSTLTVSNMSPEDSSIYLCSVWRTGTYGYTFGSGTRLTVV.

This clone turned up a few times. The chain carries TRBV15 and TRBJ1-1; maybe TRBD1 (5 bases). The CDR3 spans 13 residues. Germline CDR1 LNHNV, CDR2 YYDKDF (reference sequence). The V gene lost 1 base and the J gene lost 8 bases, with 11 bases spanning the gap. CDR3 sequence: CATSRARYREAFF. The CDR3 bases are TGTGCCACCAGCAGAGCTCGGTACAGGGAAGCTTTCTTT.

The CDR3 nucleotides are TGTGCCAGCAGCTTGCCCTACCGGACAGGGCACAATGAGCAGTTCTTC. Translating it yields CASSLPYRTGHNEQFF. The J gene is TRBJ2-1, the V gene TRBV5-4; TRBD1 aligns across 8 bases. V shed 1 base and J 5 bases; nucleotides not matched to a gene: 8. CDR1 is SGHNT, CDR2 YYREEE, per germline (reference sequence). This CDR3 contains 16 residues.

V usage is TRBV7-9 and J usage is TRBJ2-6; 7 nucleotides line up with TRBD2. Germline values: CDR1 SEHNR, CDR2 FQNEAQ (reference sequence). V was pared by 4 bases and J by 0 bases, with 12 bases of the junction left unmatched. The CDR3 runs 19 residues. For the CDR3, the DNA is TGTGCCAGCAGCTCCATGGCGGGGGATGTGGTCTCTGGGGCCAACGTCCTGACTTTC. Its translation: CASSSMAGDVVSGANVLTF.

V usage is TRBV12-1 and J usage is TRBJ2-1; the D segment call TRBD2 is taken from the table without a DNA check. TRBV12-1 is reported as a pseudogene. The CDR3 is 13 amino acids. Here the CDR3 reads CASKRKGLNEQFF. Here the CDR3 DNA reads TGTGCCAGCAAGCGGAAGGGCCTAAATGAGCAGTTCTTC.

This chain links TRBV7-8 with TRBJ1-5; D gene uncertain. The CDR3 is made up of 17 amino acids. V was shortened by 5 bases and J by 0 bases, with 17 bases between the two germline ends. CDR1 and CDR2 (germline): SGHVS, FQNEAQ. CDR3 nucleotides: TGTGCCAGCAGCCCGAAACCCCAGGAGGATAGCAATCAGCCCCAGCATTTT. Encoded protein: CASSPKPQEDSNQPQHF.

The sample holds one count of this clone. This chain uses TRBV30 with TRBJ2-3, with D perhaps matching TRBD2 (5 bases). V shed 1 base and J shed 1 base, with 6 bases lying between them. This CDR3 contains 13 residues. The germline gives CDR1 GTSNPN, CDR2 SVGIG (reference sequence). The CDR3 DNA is TGTGCCTGGAGTGGTAGCGGCACAGATACGCAGTATTTT. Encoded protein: CAWSGSGTDTQYF.

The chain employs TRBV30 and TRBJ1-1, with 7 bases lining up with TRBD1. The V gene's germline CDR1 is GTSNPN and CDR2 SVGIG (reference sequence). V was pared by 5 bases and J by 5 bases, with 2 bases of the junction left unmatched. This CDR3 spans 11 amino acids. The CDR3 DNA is TGTGCCTGGCACAGGGGAACTGAAGCTTTCTTT. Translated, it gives CAWHRGTEAFF.

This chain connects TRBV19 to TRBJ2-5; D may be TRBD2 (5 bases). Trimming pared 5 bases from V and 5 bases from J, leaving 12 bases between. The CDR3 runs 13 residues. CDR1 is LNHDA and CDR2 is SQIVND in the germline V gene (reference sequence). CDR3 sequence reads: CASSPKRGETQYF. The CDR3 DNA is TGTGCCAGTAGTCCCAAGCGAGGGGAGACCCAGTACTTC.

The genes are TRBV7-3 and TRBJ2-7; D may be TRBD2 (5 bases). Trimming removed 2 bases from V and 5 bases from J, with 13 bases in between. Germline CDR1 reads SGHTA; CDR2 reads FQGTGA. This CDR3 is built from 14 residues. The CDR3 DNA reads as TGTGCCAGCAGCTTAGACGGGGTTCTGGACGAGCAGTACTTC. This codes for CASSLDGVLDEQYF.

In nucleotides, the CDR3 is TGTGCCATCCACAGGACAGCAACGATAGCCAAAAACATTCAGTACTTC. It is translated as CAIHRTATIAKNIQYF. The V gene is TRBV10-3, the J gene TRBJ2-4; D possibly corresponds to TRBD1 (6 bases). Germline-derived CDR1 and CDR2 are ENHRY and SYGVKD. With 8 bases removed from V and 0 bases from J, the gap between germline ends came to 17 bases. The CDR3 covers 16 residues.